The subject of this entry is one T cell receptor (beta chain). Its antigen is not identified. Clones were sequenced by immunoSEQ multiplex PCR, and TCRdb holds only the in-frame ones, with some missing. The sample includes about 700,000 clones, about 91% of them seen just once. The data were taken from a study of shared clonotypes between healthy human individuals. On the study more broadly: Three plates were used per donor for CD4 naive, three for CD4 memory, two for CD8 naive and one for CD8 memory.

Trimming removed 5 bases from V and 0 bases from J; junction bases left unmatched: 6. Germline CDR1 SEHNR, CDR2 FQNEAQ (reference sequence). The CDR3 is 15 residues long. Study-level results: In this cohort, only blood was sampled, and tissue repertoires likely differ. Relative to memory subsets, naive subsets generally showed larger estimated richness.

Only CD45RO-negative cells positively selected for CCR7 counted as naive CD8 cells, so terminally differentiated effector memory CD45RA+ cells were excluded. The receptor comes from a man aged 30-40 years in good health. The sample comprised naive CD8+ T cells sorted from blood. The V call is TRBV7-9, the J call TRBJ2-7; 8 positions match TRBD1. This CDR3 reads CASSLQGGPSYEQYF. CDR3 nucleotides: TGTGCCAGCAGCCTACAGGGGGGACCCTCCTACGAGCAGTACTTC.